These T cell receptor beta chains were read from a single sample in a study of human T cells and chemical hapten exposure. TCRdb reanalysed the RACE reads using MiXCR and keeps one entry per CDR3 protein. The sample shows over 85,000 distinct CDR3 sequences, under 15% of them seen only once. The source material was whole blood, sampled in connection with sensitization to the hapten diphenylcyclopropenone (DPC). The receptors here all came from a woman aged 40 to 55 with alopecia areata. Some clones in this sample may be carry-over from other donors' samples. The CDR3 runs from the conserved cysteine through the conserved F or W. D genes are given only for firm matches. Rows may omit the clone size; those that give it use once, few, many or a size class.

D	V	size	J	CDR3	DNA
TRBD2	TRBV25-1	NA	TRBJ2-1	CASSGPGGNEQFF	TGTGCCAGCAGTGGCCCGGGGGGAAATGAGCAGTTCTTC
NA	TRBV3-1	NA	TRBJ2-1	CAPYYNEQFF	TGTGCGCCCTATTACAATGAGCAGTTCTTC
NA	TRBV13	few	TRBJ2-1	CASSPRFWSARDEQFF	TGTGCCAGCAGCCCTCGGTTCTGGTCTGCGAGGGATGAGCAGTTCTTC
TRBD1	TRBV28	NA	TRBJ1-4	CASRFSGTGNEKLFF	TGTGCCAGCAGGTTCTCCGGGACAGGGAATGAAAAACTGTTTTTT
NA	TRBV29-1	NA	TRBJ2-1	CSVDGGYEQFF	TGCAGCGTTGACGGGGGCTACGAGCAGTTCTTC
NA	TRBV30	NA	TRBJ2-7	CAWSGYEQYF	TGTGCCTGGAGTGGCTACGAGCAGTACTTC
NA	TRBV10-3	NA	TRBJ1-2	CAISDIRGAYGYTF	TGTGCCATCAGCGACATACGAGGGGCCTATGGCTACACCTTC
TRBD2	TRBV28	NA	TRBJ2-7	CASCREAGAYEQYF	TGTGCCAGTTGTAGGGAAGCGGGAGCCTACGAGCAGTACTTC
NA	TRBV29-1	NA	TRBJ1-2	CSVESGAYGYTF	TGCAGCGTTGAATCAGGGGCCTATGGCTACACCTTC
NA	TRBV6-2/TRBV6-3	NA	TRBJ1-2	CASRDSSALYGYTF	TGTGCCAGCAGGGACAGTTCGGCGCTCTATGGCTACACCTTC
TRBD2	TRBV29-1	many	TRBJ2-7	CSSIAGEGSEQYF	TGCAGCTCCATAGCGGGAGAGGGAAGCGAGCAGTACTTC
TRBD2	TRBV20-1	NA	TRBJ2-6	CSARDPLAGGRGSGANVLTF	TGCAGTGCTAGAGATCCCCTAGCGGGGGGCCGAGGCTCTGGGGCCAACGTCCTGACTTTC
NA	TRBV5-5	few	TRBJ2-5	CASSFGSRQETQYF	TGTGCCAGCAGCTTTGGGAGTCGGCAAGAGACCCAGTACTTC
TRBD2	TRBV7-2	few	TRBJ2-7	CASSLERGGPYEQYF	TGTGCCAGCAGCTTAGAGCGGGGAGGGCCTTACGAGCAGTACTTC
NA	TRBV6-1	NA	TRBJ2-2	CASSEFQGTGELFF	TGTGCCAGCAGTGAATTCCAGGGAACCGGGGAGCTGTTTTTT
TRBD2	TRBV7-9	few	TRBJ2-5	CASSMGLAVQETQYF	TGTGCCAGCAGCATGGGACTAGCGGTCCAAGAGACCCAGTACTTC
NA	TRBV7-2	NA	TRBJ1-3	CASSTNSGNTIYF	TGTGCCAGCAGCACCAATTCTGGAAACACCATATATTTT
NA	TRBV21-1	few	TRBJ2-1	CASSREQGAENEQFF	TGTGCCAGCAGCCGGGAGCAGGGGGCGGAAAATGAGCAGTTCTTC
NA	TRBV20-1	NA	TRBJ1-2	CSAREGSYGYTF	TGCAGTGCTAGAGAGGGCTCCTATGGCTACACCTTC
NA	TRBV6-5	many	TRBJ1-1	CASSYAQNTEAFF	TGTGCCAGCAGTTACGCCCAGAACACTGAAGCTTTCTTT
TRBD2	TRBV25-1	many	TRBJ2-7	CASSELTSGYEQYF	TGTGCCAGCAGTGAATTGACTAGCGGATACGAGCAGTACTTC
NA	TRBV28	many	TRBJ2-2	CASTPTGQGISGELFF	TGTGCCAGCACCCCAACGGGGCAGGGAATATCCGGGGAGCTGTTTTTT
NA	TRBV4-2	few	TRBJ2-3	CASSQEQVKGTDTQYF	TGTGCCAGCAGCCAAGAGCAGGTCAAGGGCACAGATACGCAGTATTTT
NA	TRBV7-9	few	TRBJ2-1	CASSLDFLSRTVYNEQFF	TGTGCCAGCAGCTTAGATTTCCTGTCCAGGACAGTCTACAATGAGCAGTTCTTC
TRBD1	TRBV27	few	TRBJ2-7	CASRRQGPYEQYF	TGTGCCAGCAGGAGACAGGGACCCTACGAGCAGTACTTC
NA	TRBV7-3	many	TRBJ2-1	CASSSAQGLGRYNEQFF	TGTGCCAGCAGCTCCGCACAAGGGCTGGGACGTTACAATGAGCAGTTCTTC
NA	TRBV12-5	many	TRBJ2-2	CASGISNTGELFF	TGTGCTAGTGGGATCAGCAACACCGGGGAGCTGTTTTTT
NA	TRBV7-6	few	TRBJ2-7	CASSLYPGNYEQYF	TGTGCCAGCAGCTTATATCCGGGAAACTACGAGCAGTACTTC
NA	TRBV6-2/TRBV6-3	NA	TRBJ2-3	CASSSTGTSTDTQYF	TGTGCCAGCAGCAGTACAGGGACTAGCACAGATACGCAGTATTTT
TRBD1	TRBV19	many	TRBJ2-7	CASSPGTGGGLAVYEQYF	TGTGCCAGTAGTCCCGGGACAGGGGGCGGTCTAGCAGTCTACGAGCAGTACTTC
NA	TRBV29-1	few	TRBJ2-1	CSVGERGPRYNEQFF	TGCAGCGTTGGAGAGAGGGGCCCCCGCTACAATGAGCAGTTCTTC
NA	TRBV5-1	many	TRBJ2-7	CASREGQSYEQYF	TGCGCCAGCAGGGAGGGACAGAGCTACGAGCAGTACTTC
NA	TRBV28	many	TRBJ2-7	CASSFGESREQYF	TGTGCCAGCAGTTTTGGGGAGAGCCGCGAGCAGTACTTC
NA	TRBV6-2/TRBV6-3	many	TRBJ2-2	CASRPSGTPNTGELFF	TGTGCCAGCAGACCATCTGGGACTCCAAACACCGGGGAGCTGTTTTTT
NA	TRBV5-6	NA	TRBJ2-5	CASSPQVTQETQYF	TGTGCCAGCAGCCCTCAGGTGACCCAAGAGACCCAGTACTTC
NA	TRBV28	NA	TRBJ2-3	CASSIPAGRGRDTQYF	TGTGCCAGCAGTATACCAGCGGGAAGGGGGAGAGATACGCAGTATTTT
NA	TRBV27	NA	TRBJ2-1	CASSWAGSYNEQFF	TGTGCCAGCAGTTGGGCTGGCAGTTACAATGAGCAGTTCTTC
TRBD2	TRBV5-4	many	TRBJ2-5	CASSANSGSQETQYF	TGTGCCAGCAGCGCAAATAGCGGGAGTCAAGAGACCCAGTACTTC
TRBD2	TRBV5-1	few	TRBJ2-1	CASSLGTSVHNEQFF	TGCGCCAGCAGCCTGGGGACTAGCGTCCACAATGAGCAGTTCTTC
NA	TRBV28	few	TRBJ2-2	CASKIPTANTGELFF	TGTGCCAGCAAAATTCCGACAGCCAACACCGGGGAGCTGTTTTTT
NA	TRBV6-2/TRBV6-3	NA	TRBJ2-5	CASSFQGETQYF	TGTGCCAGCAGTTTCCAGGGGGAGACCCAGTACTTC
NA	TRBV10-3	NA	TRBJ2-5	CAISSGVQETQYF	TGTGCCATCAGTTCCGGGGTCCAAGAGACCCAGTACTTC
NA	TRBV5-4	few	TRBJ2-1	CASSRDYNEQFF	TGTGCCAGCAGCAGGGACTACAATGAGCAGTTCTTC
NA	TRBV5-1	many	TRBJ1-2	CASSPILGGDYGYTF	TGCGCCAGCAGCCCTATTCTTGGGGGCGACTATGGCTACACCTTC
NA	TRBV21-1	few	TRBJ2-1	CASSKVQGLADKYNEQFF	TGTGCCAGCAGCAAAGTCCAGGGACTAGCGGATAAATACAATGAGCAGTTCTTC
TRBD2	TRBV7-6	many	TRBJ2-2	CASSPEGTSGTGELFF	TGTGCCAGCAGCCCTGAGGGGACTAGCGGGACCGGGGAGCTGTTTTTT
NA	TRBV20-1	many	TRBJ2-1	CSARDFYEQFF	TGCAGTGCTAGAGACTTTTATGAGCAGTTCTTC
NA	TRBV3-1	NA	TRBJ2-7	CASSQALVYEQYF	TGTGCCAGCAGCCAAGCACTGGTCTACGAGCAGTACTTC
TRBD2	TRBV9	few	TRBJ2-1	CASSTRMTGTLAGGPWNEQFF	TGTGCCAGCAGCACTCGTATGACAGGAACCTTAGCGGGAGGGCCATGGAATGAGCAGTTCTTC